This entry is about one TCR beta chain. Its target is unknown. The data were obtained in a study of cytomegalovirus exposure and HLA in healthy donors. Study findings and constraints: Researchers reported in a later analysis that a missense DCLRE1C variant was tied to TCR beta V- and J-gene trimming. Productive status was seen about 87% or about 30% of the time for most TCR beta V segments in an earlier analysis.

Trimming removed 8 bases at V and 0 bases at J, with 13 bases between. This CDR3 spans 14 amino acids. CDR1 SGHTA and CDR2 FQGTGA come from the germline V gene. PCR was performed using 60 Vbeta and 13 Jbeta primers. This table comes from immunoSEQ multiplex PCR, and its TCRdb copy is limited to in-frame clones, with some not included. This table lists fewer than 200,000 clones. Sequencing was done on a sample of PBMCs. The chain couples TRBV7-3 to TRBJ1-1, with a weak D call TRBD1 (6 bases). This TCR was sampled from a man between 25 and 39 years old in good health and CMV-seronegative. In DNA form, the CDR3 reads TGTGCCAGCTTCCCGGGGGGCATGAACACTGAAGCTTTCTTT. It yields the protein CASFPGGMNTEAFF.